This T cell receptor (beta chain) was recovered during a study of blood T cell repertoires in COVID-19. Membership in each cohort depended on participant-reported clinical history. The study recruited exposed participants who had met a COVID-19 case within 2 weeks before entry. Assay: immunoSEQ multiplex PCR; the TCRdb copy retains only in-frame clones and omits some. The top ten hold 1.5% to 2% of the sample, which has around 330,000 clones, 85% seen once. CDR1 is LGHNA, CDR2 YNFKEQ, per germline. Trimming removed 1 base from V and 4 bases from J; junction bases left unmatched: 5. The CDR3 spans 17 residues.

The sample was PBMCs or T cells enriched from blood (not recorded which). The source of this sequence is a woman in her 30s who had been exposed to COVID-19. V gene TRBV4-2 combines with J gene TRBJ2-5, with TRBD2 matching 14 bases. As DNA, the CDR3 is TGTGCCAGCAGCCAAGGCGGACTAGCGGGGGGACGAGAGACCCAGTACTTC. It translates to CASSQGGLAGGRETQYF.